The 11 T cell receptor beta chains presented below share a single source sample, sequenced in a study of beta chain features in type 1 diabetes. Reverse transcription of all isolated RNA meant that expressed TCRB transcripts were sequenced. Here immunoSEQ multiplex PCR was the method, and the copy in TCRdb shows in-frame clones only, minus some. The data show hundreds of thousands of clones, roughly a sixth seen once. The specimen sequenced was naive CD4+ T cells from blood. These receptors were collected from a man aged 18 to 30 in good health.

This sequence joins TRBV4-3 and TRBJ2-3; D is perhaps TRBD1 (7 bases). This CDR3 is built from 15 residues. Germline CDR1 is LGHNA and CDR2 is YSLEER. V was cut by 4 bases and J by 2 bases, with 13 bases left in between. This CDR3 reads CASSRGDSPTDTQYF. CDR3 bases: TGCGCCAGCAGCCGGGGGGACAGTCCCACAGATACGCAGTATTTT.

This clone occurred once. A read error may account for a junction end that differs from germline. V usage is TRBV7-7 and J usage is TRBJ2-5; possibly TRBD1 for D (6 bases). The CDR3 spans 15 residues. The germline gives CDR1 SSHAT, CDR2 FNYEAQ (reference sequence). The CDR3 loop reads CASSLMAGATETQYF. The CDR3, as DNA: TGTGCTAGCAGCTTAATGGCAGGGGCGACGGAGACCCAGTACTTC.

This clone was counted between two and nine times. The chain recombines TRBV7-3 with TRBJ2-2; D gene unclear. Trimming stripped 3 bases from V and 10 bases from J, with 12 bases between. The CDR3 runs 13 residues. Germline values: CDR1 SGHTA, CDR2 FQGTGA. The CDR3 sequence is CASSFPSSSELFF. As DNA, the CDR3 is TGTGCCAGCAGCTTCCCGTCCTCGTCGGAGCTGTTTTTT. Filled out from reference TRBV7-3 and TRBJ2-2, the complete variable domain reads GAGVSQTPSNKVTEKGKYVELRCDPISGHTALYWYRQSLGQGPEFLIYFQGTGAADDSGLPNDRFFAVRPEGSVSTLKIQRTERGDSAVYLCASSFPSSSELFFGEGSRLTVL.

In its sample, this clone was seen a few times. V usage is TRBV15 and J usage is TRBJ1-5; a possible D gene is TRBD1 (5 bases). This CDR3 region has 15 residues. CDR1 is LNHNV and CDR2 is YYDKDF in the germline V gene (reference sequence). The ends were cut back, 7 bases at V and 4 bases at J, with 17 bases in the middle. The CDR3 region is CATTTEGRENQPQHF. CDR3 nucleotide sequence: TGTGCCACCACCACAGAGGGACGGGAAAATCAGCCCCAGCATTTT.

This clone turned up a few times. V is TRBV7-3 and J is TRBJ2-1, with 9 positions matching TRBD2. Losses at the gene ends were 5 bases for V and 0 bases for J; bases not matched to a gene: 14. There are 19 residues in the CDR3. Per the germline V gene, CDR1 is SGHTA and CDR2 is FQGTGA. The CDR3 region is CASSLGTSMVGSSYNEQFF. DNA of the CDR3: TGTGCCAGCAGCCTCGGGACTAGCATGGTGGGAAGCTCCTACAATGAGCAGTTCTTC.

The chain carries TRBV5-4 and TRBJ1-2; 7 bases fit TRBD1. The CDR3 contains 16 residues. Germline trimming cut 4 bases from V and 4 bases from J; bases unmatched to any gene: 13. Germline-derived CDR1 and CDR2 are SGHNT and YYREEE (reference sequence). This CDR3 reads CASSTPYRGYGYGYTF. The DNA for the CDR3 is TGTGCCAGCAGCACCCCGTACAGGGGTTACGGCTATGGCTACACCTTC. Full variable domain (remainder filled in from reference TRBV5-4 and TRBJ1-2): ETGVTQSPTHLIKTRGQQVTLRCSSQSGHNTVSWYQQALGQGPQFIFQYYREEENGRGNFPPRFSGLQFPNYSSELNVNALELDDSALYLCASSTPYRGYGYGYTFGSGTRLTVV.

The sample holds a few counts of this clone. This sequence joins TRBV28 and TRBJ2-3; D call uncertain. The germline V and J ends were trimmed by 6 bases and 2 bases, with 12 bases remaining between them. The CDR3 runs to 14 residues. Germline CDR1 reads MDHEN; CDR2 reads SYDVKM. CDR3 amino acids: CASSPGLSTDTQYF. The CDR3 nucleotides read TGTGCCAGCAGCCCGGGCCTTTCCACAGATACGCAGTATTTT. Looking up the rest from reference TRBV28 and TRBJ2-3 gives the full variable domain: DVKVTQSSRYLVKRTGEKVFLECVQDMDHENMFWYRQDPGLGLRLIYFSYDVKMKEKGDIPEGYSVSREKKERFSLILESASTNQTSMYLCASSPGLSTDTQYFGPGTRLTVL.

The table lists this clone with a few counts. The chain recombines TRBV14 with TRBJ2-2; no definite D call. The germline V and J ends were trimmed by 1 base and 4 bases, with 7 bases remaining between them. Germline CDR1 is SGHDN and CDR2 is FVKESK. The CDR3 sequence is 14 residues long. CDR3 region: CASSQAMFTGELFF. The CDR3 DNA sequence: TGTGCCAGCAGCCAAGCAATGTTCACCGGGGAGCTGTTTTTT.

The J gene is TRBJ2-7, the V gene TRBV2, with 8 bases fitting TRBD2. The CDR3 consists of 15 residues. Trimming removed 6 bases from V and 6 bases from J; junction bases left unmatched: 13. The germline CDR1 and CDR2 sequences are SNHLY and FYNNEI. Here the CDR3 DNA reads TGTGCCAGCAGCCCACGGACTAGCCCGGGGGGCGAGCAGTACTTC. Protein: CASSPRTSPGGEQYF.

This clone came up a few times. The CDR3 DNA follows: TGCGCCAGCAGCTTGAGCGCTGAGAACACCGGGGAGCTGTTTTTT. Translation: CASSLSAENTGELFF. The J gene is TRBJ2-2, the V gene TRBV5-1, with D unresolved. V was trimmed by 1 base and J by 1 base, leaving 8 bases between them. The CDR3 sequence is 15 residues long. CDR1 is SGHRS and CDR2 is YFSETQ in the germline V gene. The variable domain in full, with the rest retrieved from reference TRBV5-1 and TRBJ2-2, is KAGVTQTPRYLIKTRGQQVTLSCSPISGHRSVSWYQQTPGQGLQFLFEYFSETQRNKGNFPGRFSGRQFSNSRSEMNVSTLELGDSALYLCASSLSAENTGELFFGEGSRLTVL.

The rearrangement links TRBV28 to TRBJ2-2; 13 positions match TRBD2. This CDR3 has 16 amino acids. V shed 5 bases, J shed 8 bases, and the junction held 8 bases outside the gene matches. Germline CDR1 and CDR2: MDHEN and SYDVKM. CDR3 nucleotides: TGTGCCAGCAGTCTCACTAGCGGGAGGGCCTGGGGGGAGCTGTTTTTT. Protein product: CASSLTSGRAWGELFF.